This TCR beta chain was sequenced during a study of cytomegalovirus exposure and HLA in healthy donors. Details on this clone: Its antigen is as yet unknown.

General observations from the study: Cytomegalovirus-associated status was assigned to some 160 TCR beta chains.

The germline V gene has CDR1 SNHLY and CDR2 FYNNEI. CDR3 length equals 21 residues. With 6 bases clipped from V and 6 bases from J, the junction kept 21 bases outside the gene matches. TCRdb's table, derived via immunoSEQ multiplex PCR, lists solely in-frame clones and lacks some. The sample includes about 130,000 clones, approximately 91% of them seen just once. The receptor was isolated from a woman under 30 in good health and CMV-seronegative. Material: PBMCs. The V gene is TRBV2, the J gene TRBJ2-2; 14 positions match TRBD2. The CDR3 DNA sequence: TGTGCCAGCAGCCACAACCCGGGGACTAGCGGGAGCCGGACAGGTCCCGGGGAGCTGTTTTTT. Translated, it gives CASSHNPGTSGSRTGPGELFF.